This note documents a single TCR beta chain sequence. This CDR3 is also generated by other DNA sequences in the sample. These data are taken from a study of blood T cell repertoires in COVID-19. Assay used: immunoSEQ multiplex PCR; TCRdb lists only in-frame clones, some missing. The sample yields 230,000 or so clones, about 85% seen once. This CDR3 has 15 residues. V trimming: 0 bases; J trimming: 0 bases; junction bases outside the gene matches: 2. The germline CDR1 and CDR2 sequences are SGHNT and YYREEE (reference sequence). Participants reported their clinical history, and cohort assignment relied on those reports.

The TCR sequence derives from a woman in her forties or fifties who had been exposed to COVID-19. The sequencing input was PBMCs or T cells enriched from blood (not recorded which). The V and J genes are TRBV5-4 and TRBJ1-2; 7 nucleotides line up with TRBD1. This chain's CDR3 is CASSLGQGSNYGYTF. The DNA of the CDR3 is TGTGCCAGCAGCTTGGGACAGGGATCTAACTATGGCTACACCTTC.